Below, 17 T cell receptor beta chains from the same sample are listed, as sequenced in a study of T cell responses to AZD1222 COVID-19 vaccine. Using immunoSEQ multiplex PCR, the repertoire was profiled, and TCRdb retains in-frame clones only, with some absent. The table lists about 180,000 clones, 85% to 90% of them singletons, with approximately 7.2% in the top ten. The sample in question was peripheral blood, obtained on day 0 of AZD1222 vaccination. These receptors were taken from an adult in good health.

V usage is TRBV6-2 or TRBV6-3 and J usage is TRBJ1-1, with 8 bases fitting TRBD1. V lost 5 bases, J lost 7 bases, and 9 bases stayed unmatched. The germline gives CDR1 MNHEY, CDR2 SVGEGT. This CDR3 contains 14 residues. CDR3 sequence: CASSLKGTGNEAFF. The CDR3 region has the DNA TGTGCCAGCAGTCTGAAAGGGACAGGTAATGAAGCTTTCTTT.

The chain carries TRBV12-3 or TRBV12-4 and TRBJ1-2, with D possibly matching TRBD1 (5 bases). The V end was cut by 3 bases, the J end by 13 bases, with 12 bases between. The CDR3 contains 11 residues. CDR3 residues: CASSLGPITTF. The CDR3 DNA reads as TGTGCCAGCAGTTTGGGACCGATCACCACCTTC.

The chain uses TRBV19 and TRBJ2-7, with no clear D. From germline, CDR1 is LNHDA and CDR2 SQIVND (reference sequence). V was trimmed by 4 bases and J by 3 bases, leaving 22 bases between them. This CDR3 is 17 amino acids long. CDR3 sequence (DNA): TGTGCCAGTAGTAAGAACTTCCTAGACCTGGCGGACTACGAGCAGTACTTC. This sequence encodes CASSKNFLDLADYEQYF.

V and J are TRBV5-1 and TRBJ2-7; 9 bases align to TRBD2. Germline V CDR1 and CDR2: SGHRS, YFSETQ. The CDR3 totals 15 residues. The V gene end was trimmed by 4 bases and the J gene end by 1 base; junction bases not matched to a gene: 6. CDR3 coding DNA: TGCGCCAGCAGCCAAAGCGGGGGGAGATCCTACGAGCAGTACTTC. Its protein is CASSQSGGRSYEQYF.

The J gene is TRBJ2-5, the V gene TRBV4-1; D is ambiguous. The V gene lost 1 base and the J gene lost 3 bases, with 6 bases spanning the gap. There are 13 residues in the CDR3. The germline CDR1 and CDR2 sequences are MGHRA and YSYEKL. CDR3 sequence: CASSQGTEETQYF. The CDR3 DNA sequence: TGCGCCAGCAGCCAAGGGACGGAAGAGACCCAGTACTTC.

The V and J genes are TRBV10-3 and TRBJ2-1, with D possibly being TRBD2 (6 bases). This CDR3 contains 15 residues. Germline CDR1 reads ENHRY; CDR2 reads SYGVKD. Trimming removed 3 bases from V and 5 bases from J, with 14 bases in between. The CDR3 is CAISETSSINNEQFF. CDR3 in DNA: TGTGCCATCAGTGAAACTAGCTCTATTAACAATGAGCAGTTCTTC.

The rearrangement joins TRBV4-2 to TRBJ2-2; the D is unclear. V was trimmed by 1 base and J by 6 bases, leaving 12 bases between them. The germline gives CDR1 LGHNA, CDR2 YNFKEQ. The CDR3 runs to 15 residues. The CDR3 DNA follows: TGTGCCAGCAGCCAAGTGCCCTCAAATGCCGGGGAGCTGTTTTTT. This gives the protein CASSQVPSNAGELFF.

The rearrangement links TRBV10-3 to TRBJ2-7; 11 bases are a match to TRBD2. This CDR3 region has 13 residues. Germline assignment: CDR1 ENHRY and CDR2 SYGVKD. The junction had 7 bases not matched to a gene; V was cut back by 10 bases and J by 5 bases. As DNA, the CDR3 is TGTGCCACCAGACTAGCGGGGAAGGACGAGCAGTACGTC. Amino acids: CATRLAGKDEQYV.

The chain joins TRBV29-1 to TRBJ2-5, with D hard to call. The CDR3 is 12 residues long. The V end was cut by 2 bases, the J end by 4 bases, with 8 bases between. Germline CDR1 is SQVTM and CDR2 is ANQGSEA. DNA for the CDR3: TGCAGCGTTGAACCGCGGAGAGAGACCCAGTACTTC. As protein: CSVEPRRETQYF.

The J gene is TRBJ2-4, the V gene TRBV5-1; weak D call: TRBD1 (5 bases). Germline lookup yields CDR1 SGHRS and CDR2 YFSETQ. The V and J ends lost 3 bases and 0 bases respectively, with 10 bases between them. The CDR3 loop spans 15 amino acids. The CDR3 coding sequence is TGCGCCAGCAGCTCGACGACAGCAGCCAAAAACATTCAGTACTTC. Its protein is CASSSTTAAKNIQYF.

The chain combines TRBV29-1 with TRBJ1-2; D remains ambiguous. Trimming cost V 6 bases and J 3 bases, with 14 bases left between them. Germline V gene data show CDR1 as SQVTM and CDR2 as ANQGSEA. The CDR3 consists of 13 residues. The CDR3 DNA follows: TGCAGCGTGGGATCACATCCCGACTATGGCTACACCTTC. It encodes CSVGSHPDYGYTF.

Of note for this clone: Germline is not matched at one junction end, which may reflect a read error. This chain joins TRBV30 and TRBJ1-2, with 8 bases aligning to TRBD1. Germline V gene sequence: CDR1 GTSNPN, CDR2 SVGIG (reference sequence). The length of the CDR3 is 13 residues. The CDR3 bases are TGTGCCTGGAGTGACCGGGACAGGCGACCTTCCGACTTC. This codes for CAWSDRDRRPSDF. Using reference TRBV30 and TRBJ1-2 for the parts outside the CDR3, the full variable domain is SQTIHQWPATLVQPVGSPLSLECTVEGTSNPNLYWYRQAAGRGLQLLFYSVGIGQISSEVPQNLSASRPQDRQFILSSKKLLLSDSGFYLCAWSDRDRRPSDFGSGTRLTVV.

The J gene is TRBJ2-3, the V gene TRBV4-1; D gene uncertain. V lost 3 bases and J lost 2, with 15 bases in between. The CDR3 runs 16 residues. Germline CDR1 is MGHRA and CDR2 is YSYEKL. Here the CDR3 DNA reads TGCGCCAGCAGCCAGGGCGGCATACCACCCACAGATACGCAGTATTTT. Translated, it gives CASSQGGIPPTDTQYF.

J is TRBJ2-7 and V is TRBV5-4; TRBD2 might be the D (6 bases). This CDR3 has 15 residues. Germline V gene lookup returns CDR1 SGHNT and CDR2 YYREEE (reference sequence). With 3 bases removed from V and 3 bases from J, the gap between germline ends came to 16 bases. CDR3 region: CASSYGRGRSYEQYV. CDR3 DNA: TGTGCCAGCAGCTACGGACGGGGGAGAAGCTACGAGCAGTACGTC.

The V gene is TRBV5-5, the J gene TRBJ2-7, with 9 bases aligning to TRBD1. The CDR3 consists of 16 residues. J was trimmed by 2 bases and V by 4 bases; bases with no gene match: 10. CDR1 is SGHKS, CDR2 YYEKEE, per germline (reference sequence). CDR3 bases: TGTGCCAGCAGCCTGGACAGGGGCCGCCCGGCCTACGAGCAGTACGTC. Protein product: CASSLDRGRPAYEQYV.

This clone was observed a single time. The V gene is TRBV2, the J gene TRBJ2-2, with TRBD1 matching over 8 bases. V was clipped by 11 bases and J by 1 base; unmatched bases: 6. Germline CDR1 and CDR2: SNHLY and FYNNEI. CDR3 length equals 14 residues. The CDR3 spells CASAGTGNTGELFF. The CDR3 nucleotides are TGTGCCTCCGCCGGGACAGGGAACACCGGGGAGCTGTTTTTT.

This chain joins TRBV5-1 and TRBJ2-1; unclear D gene. Germline V gene sequence: CDR1 SGHRS, CDR2 YFSETQ. The V gene lost 4 bases and the J gene lost 8 bases, with 19 bases spanning the gap. The CDR3 contains 15 residues. CDR3 protein: CASSQQIPPGDEQFF. The CDR3 DNA sequence: TGCGCCAGCAGCCAGCAGATCCCCCCTGGGGATGAGCAGTTCTTC.